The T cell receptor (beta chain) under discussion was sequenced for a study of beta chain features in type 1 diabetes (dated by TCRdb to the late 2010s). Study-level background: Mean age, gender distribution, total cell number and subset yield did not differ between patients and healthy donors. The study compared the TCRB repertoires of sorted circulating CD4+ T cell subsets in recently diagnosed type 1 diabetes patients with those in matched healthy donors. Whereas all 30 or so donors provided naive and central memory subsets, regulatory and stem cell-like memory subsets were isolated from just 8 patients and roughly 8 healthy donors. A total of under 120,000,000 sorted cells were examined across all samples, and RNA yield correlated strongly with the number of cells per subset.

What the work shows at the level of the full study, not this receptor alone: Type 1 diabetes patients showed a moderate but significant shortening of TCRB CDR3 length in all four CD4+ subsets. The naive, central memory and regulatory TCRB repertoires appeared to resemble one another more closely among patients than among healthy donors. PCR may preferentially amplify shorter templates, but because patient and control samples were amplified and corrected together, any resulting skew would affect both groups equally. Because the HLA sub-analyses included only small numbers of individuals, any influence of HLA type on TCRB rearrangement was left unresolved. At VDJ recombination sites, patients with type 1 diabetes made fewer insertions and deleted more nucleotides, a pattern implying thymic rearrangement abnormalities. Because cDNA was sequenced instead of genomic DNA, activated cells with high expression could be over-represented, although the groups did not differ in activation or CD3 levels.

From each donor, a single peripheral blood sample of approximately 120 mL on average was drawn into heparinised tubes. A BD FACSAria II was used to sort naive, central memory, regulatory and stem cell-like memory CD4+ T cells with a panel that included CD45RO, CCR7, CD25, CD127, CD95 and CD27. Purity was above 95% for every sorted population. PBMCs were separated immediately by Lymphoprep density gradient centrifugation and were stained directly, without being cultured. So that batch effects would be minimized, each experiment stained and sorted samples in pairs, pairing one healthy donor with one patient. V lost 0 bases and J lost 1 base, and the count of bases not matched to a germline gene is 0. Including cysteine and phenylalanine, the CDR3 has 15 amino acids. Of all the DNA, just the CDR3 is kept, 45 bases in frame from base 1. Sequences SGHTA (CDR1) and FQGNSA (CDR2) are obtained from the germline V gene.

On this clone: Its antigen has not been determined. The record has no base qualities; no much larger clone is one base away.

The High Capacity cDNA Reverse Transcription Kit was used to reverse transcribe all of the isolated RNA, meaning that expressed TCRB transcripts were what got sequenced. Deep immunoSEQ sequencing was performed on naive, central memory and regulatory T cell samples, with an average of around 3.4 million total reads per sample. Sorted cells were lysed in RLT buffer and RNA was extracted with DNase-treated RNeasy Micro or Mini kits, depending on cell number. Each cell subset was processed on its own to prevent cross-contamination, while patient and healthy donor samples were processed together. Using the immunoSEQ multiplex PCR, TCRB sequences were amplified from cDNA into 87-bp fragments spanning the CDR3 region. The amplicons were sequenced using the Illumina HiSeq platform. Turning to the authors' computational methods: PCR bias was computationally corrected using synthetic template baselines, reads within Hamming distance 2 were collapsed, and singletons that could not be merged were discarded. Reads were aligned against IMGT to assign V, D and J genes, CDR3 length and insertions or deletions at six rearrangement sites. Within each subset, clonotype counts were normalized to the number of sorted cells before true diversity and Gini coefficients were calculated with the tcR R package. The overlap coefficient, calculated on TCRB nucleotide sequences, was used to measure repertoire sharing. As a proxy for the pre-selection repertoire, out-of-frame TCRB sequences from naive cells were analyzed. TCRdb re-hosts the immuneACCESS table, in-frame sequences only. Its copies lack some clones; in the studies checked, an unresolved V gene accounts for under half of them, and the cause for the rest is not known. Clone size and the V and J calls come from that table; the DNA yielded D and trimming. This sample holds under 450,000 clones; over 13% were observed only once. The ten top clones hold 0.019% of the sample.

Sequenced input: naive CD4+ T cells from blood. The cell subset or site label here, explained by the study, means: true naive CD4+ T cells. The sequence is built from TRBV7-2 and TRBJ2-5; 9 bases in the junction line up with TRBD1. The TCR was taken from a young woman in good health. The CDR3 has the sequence CASSLAGQGQETQYF. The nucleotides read TGTGCCAGCAGCTTAGCGGGACAGGGCCAAGAGACCCAGTACTTC. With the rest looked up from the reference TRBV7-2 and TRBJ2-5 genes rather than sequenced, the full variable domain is GAGVSQSPSNKVTEKGKDVELRCDPISGHTALYWYRQSLGQGLEFLIYFQGNSAPDKSGLPSDRFSAERTGGSVSTLTIQRTQQEDSAVYLCASSLAGQGQETQYFGPGTRLLVL.